Listed below are T cell receptor beta chains from one sample, sequenced in a study of vaccination effects on CD4 cells after COVID-19. These TCRs' antigens remain unknown. Profiling relied on immunoSEQ multiplex PCR, and the TCRdb table lists in-frame clones only, not all of them. The table has some 68,000 clones, 70% to 85% seen once. Sequencing was performed on CD4+ T cells from PBMCs cultured with HCoV-OC43 spike peptides, taken before COVID-19 vaccination. The source of these receptors is a human donor who received a COVID-19 vaccine. Both conserved end residues are part of each CDR3. Each record gives: D gene, J gene, V gene, clone size, CDR3 protein, CDR3 DNA. D genes are given only for firm matches. The listing skips clone size in some rows; elsewhere it reads once, few, many or a size class.

.,TRBJ2-2,TRBV5-1,.,CASSLVTAPGELFF,TGCGCCAGCAGCTTGGTAACAGCCCCCGGGGAGCTGTTTTTT
TRBD1,TRBJ1-4,TRBV6-5,.,CASRQGATNEKLFF,TGTGCCAGCAGACAGGGGGCGACTAATGAAAAACTGTTTTTT
.,TRBJ2-2,TRBV4-2,few,CASSQVGVRELFF,TGTGCCAGCAGCCAAGTCGGTGTTAGGGAGCTGTTTTTT
TRBD1,TRBJ1-2,TRBV2,.,CASSLTGGHYGYTF,TGTGCCAGCAGTCTAACAGGGGGCCACTATGGCTACACCTTC
TRBD1,TRBJ1-6,TRBV6-5,.,CASSYFIDRAPLHF,TGTGCCAGCAGTTACTTTATTGACAGGGCACCCCTCCACTTT
TRBD2,TRBJ2-1,TRBV5-5,.,CASSRRTSGGPPLDEQFF,TGTGCCAGCAGCCGGCGGACTAGCGGGGGCCCCCCCCTGGATGAGCAGTTCTTC
.,TRBJ2-5,TRBV5-1,.,CASSYGHQETQYF,TGCGCCAGCAGCTATGGACACCAAGAGACCCAGTACTTC
.,TRBJ2-1,TRBV12-3/TRBV12-4,few,CASSLNIKHEQFF,TGTGCCAGCAGTTTAAACATTAAGCATGAGCAGTTCTTC
.,TRBJ2-5,TRBV6-1,.,CASSDLWQDFQETQYF,TGTGCCAGCAGTGACTTGTGGCAGGACTTCCAAGAGACCCAGTACTTC
TRBD2,TRBJ2-5,TRBV7-6,.,CASSLFASGGAETQYF,TGTGCCAGCAGCTTATTTGCTAGCGGGGGGGCGGAGACCCAGTACTTC
.,TRBJ2-2,TRBV18,.,CASSPMPVDNGELFF,TGTGCCAGCTCACCTATGCCTGTAGACAACGGGGAGCTGTTTTTT
.,TRBJ2-2,TRBV7-8,.,CASSVVGLNTGELFF,TGTGCCAGCAGCGTGGTAGGCTTGAACACCGGGGAGCTGTTTTTT
.,TRBJ1-1,TRBV7-3,.,CASSAQGSNTEAFF,TGTGCCAGCAGCGCACAGGGCTCGAACACTGAAGCTTTCTTT
TRBD1,TRBJ2-1,TRBV7-2,.,CASSLTTGPYNEQFF,TGTGCCAGCAGCTTGACGACAGGGCCCTACAATGAGCAGTTCTTC
.,TRBJ2-2,TRBV18,.,CASSPLAWNTGELFF,TGTGCCAGCTCACCGTTAGCCTGGAACACCGGGGAGCTGTTTTTT
TRBD1,TRBJ1-2,TRBV30,.,CAWSRQGANYGYTF,TGTGCCTGGAGTCGACAGGGAGCTAACTATGGCTACACCTTC
.,TRBJ1-5,TRBV7-8,.,CASSSYHGTYSNQPQHF,TGTGCCAGCAGCTCATATCACGGGACCTATAGCAATCAGCCCCAGCATTTT
.,TRBJ1-2,TRBV4-1,.,CASSQELGLYGYTF,TGCGCCAGCAGCCAAGAACTCGGGCTCTATGGCTACACCTTC
.,TRBJ2-1,TRBV19,.,CASSIGGAWYNEQFF,TGTGCCAGTAGTATAGGAGGAGCCTGGTACAATGAGCAGTTCTTC
.,TRBJ2-3,TRBV5-4,few,CASSLKSGSTDTQYF,TGTGCCAGCAGCTTGAAGAGTGGGAGCACAGATACGCAGTATTTT
.,TRBJ1-2,TRBV5-4,.,CASSSSQAVGGYTF,TGTGCCAGCAGCTCATCACAGGCTGTAGGTGGCTACACCTTC
TRBD1,TRBJ2-1,TRBV5-5,few,CASRPGQATYNEQFF,TGTGCCAGCAGACCGGGACAGGCGACCTACAATGAGCAGTTCTTC
.,TRBJ2-2,TRBV2,.,CASGGTGNTGELFF,TGTGCCAGCGGGGGGACGGGCAACACCGGGGAGCTGTTTTTT
.,TRBJ2-3,TRBV30,once,CAWSVPLRDTQYF,TGTGCCTGGAGTGTACCCTTACGAGATACGCAGTATTTT
TRBD2,TRBJ2-5,TRBV11-1,.,CASSQGLAGGPETQYF,TGTGCCAGCAGCCAAGGACTAGCGGGGGGGCCGGAGACCCAGTACTTC
.,TRBJ2-1,TRBV5-1,few,CASSDYRQVASYNEQFF,TGCGCCAGCAGCGATTATCGACAGGTCGCGTCCTACAATGAGCAGTTCTTC
.,TRBJ2-5,TRBV19,.,CASSMVAGTLTTQYF,TGTGCCAGTAGTATGGTGGCAGGGACGTTGACGACCCAGTACTTC
.,TRBJ1-2,TRBV12-3/TRBV12-4,.,CASSYGGIRGYTF,TGTGCCAGTAGTTATGGAGGGATTCGGGGCTACACCTTC
.,TRBJ1-1,TRBV7-2,.,CASSLVLVGNTEAFF,TGTGCCAGCAGCTTAGTTTTGGTGGGGAACACTGAAGCTTTCTTT
.,TRBJ2-1,TRBV6-6,once,CASSRSGVNEQFF,TGTGCCAGCAGTCGATCAGGAGTAAATGAGCAGTTCTTC
TRBD2,TRBJ2-3,TRBV2,.,CASSYHLAASTDTQYF,TGTGCCAGCAGTTACCACCTAGCGGCGAGCACAGATACGCAGTATTTT
.,TRBJ1-4,TRBV5-1,.,CASSLGAGDGEKLFF,TGCGCCAGCAGCTTAGGTGCCGGGGATGGCGAAAAACTGTTTTTT
.,TRBJ2-4,TRBV9,.,CASSHGRENIQYF,TGTGCCAGCAGTCATGGACGGGAAAACATTCAGTACTTC
.,TRBJ1-5,TRBV6-6,.,CASKGQNHNQPQHF,TGTGCCAGCAAAGGACAGAACCACAATCAGCCCCAGCATTTT
TRBD1,TRBJ2-3,TRBV19,.,CASSGQGADTQYF,TGTGCCAGTAGCGGACAGGGCGCAGATACGCAGTATTTT
.,TRBJ1-5,TRBV2,.,CASSGRLSNQPQHF,TGTGCCAGCAGTGGAAGGTTAAGCAATCAGCCCCAGCATTTT
.,TRBJ2-5,TRBV18,.,CASSPGKETQYF,TGTGCCAGCTCGCCCGGAAAAGAGACCCAGTACTTC
.,TRBJ2-5,TRBV18,.,CASSRPMVQETQYF,TGTGCCAGCTCACGGCCGATGGTCCAAGAGACCCAGTACTTC
.,TRBJ2-3,TRBV9,.,CASSLDLGTDTQYF,TGTGCCAGCAGCCTAGACCTAGGCACAGATACGCAGTATTTT
.,TRBJ1-2,TRBV12-5,.,CASGFNNNYGYTF,TGTGCTAGTGGTTTCAACAACAACTATGGCTACACCTTC
.,TRBJ1-3,TRBV14,few,CASSHRTRSGGNTIYF,TGTGCCAGCAGCCACCGAACACGGTCTGGTGGAAACACCATATATTTT
TRBD2,TRBJ2-5,TRBV6-5,.,CASRGLAGGQETQYF,TGTGCCAGCAGGGGACTAGCGGGGGGGCAGGAGACCCAGTACTTC
.,TRBJ2-5,TRBV4-3,.,CASSQDASGQETQYF,TGCGCCAGCAGCCAAGATGCGTCGGGGCAAGAGACCCAGTACTTC
.,TRBJ1-3,TRBV7-2,.,CASLTGAGNTIYF,TGTGCCAGCTTAACGGGGGCTGGAAACACCATATATTTT
.,TRBJ1-4,TRBV11-2,.,CASSFSPTNEKLFF,TGTGCCAGCAGCTTTAGCCCAACTAATGAAAAACTGTTTTTT
.,TRBJ1-1,TRBV28,.,CASSLGGVNTEAFF,TGTGCCAGCAGCCTAGGTGGGGTGAACACTGAAGCTTTCTTT
.,TRBJ1-1,TRBV6-5,few,CASRPDILNTEAFF,TGTGCCAGCAGACCCGACATCTTGAACACTGAAGCTTTCTTT
TRBD1,TRBJ1-5,TRBV19,.,CASSQGAGNQPQHF,TGTGCCAGTAGTCAGGGGGCGGGCAATCAGCCCCAGCATTTT
.,TRBJ2-3,TRBV12-3/TRBV12-4,.,CASSLNGDTQYF,TGTGCCAGCAGTTTAAATGGAGATACGCAGTATTTT